The clone carrying this T cell receptor (beta chain) was seen many times. Unique molecular identifiers were built into the TCRbeta library. TCRdb re-derived calls from the PCR reads in MiXCR, one entry per CDR3 protein. The sample records some 70,000 distinct CDR3 sequences, 7.3% being singletons. The source of the sample is a study of T-cell reconstitution after alpha-beta-depleted transplantation in children. The sequencing used PBMCs from the stem cell graft donor, collected from the stem cell graft. This TCR was sampled from a human donor who donated a stem cell graft to a child with acute lymphoblastic leukemia.

Written as DNA, the CDR3 is TGTGCCAGCAGTGTGGTAGACTATGGCTACACCTTC. The encoded protein is CASSVVDYGYTF. The J gene is TRBJ1-2, the V gene TRBV6-1; no clear D. This CDR3 has 12 residues. V dropped 4 bases and J dropped 3 bases, with 6 bases sitting between them. Germline CDR1 MNHNS, CDR2 SASEGT.